This entry concerns a single T cell receptor (beta chain). Original analysis: Scientists estimated how many nucleated cells there were by amplifying reference gene primers. Sequencing was performed with immunoSEQ multiplex PCR; in TCRdb, only in-frame clones are kept and a portion is missing. V and J calls and clone size follow that table, whereas D and trimming were derived from the DNA. The sample includes approximately 150,000 clones, 81% of them seen just once. This sample stems from a study of blood T cell repertoires in COVID-19. Study information: COVID-19 samples, acute and convalescent, were from the United States, Italy and Spain. From T cells, B-cell-depleted T cells, or PBMCs came the material, which was cDNA or gDNA.

Germline trimming cut 5 bases from V and 3 bases from J; bases unmatched to any gene: 3. CDR3 length equals 14 residues. CDR1 and CDR2 (germline): SGHRS, YFSETQ. Material for sequencing was peripheral blood. The chain couples TRBV5-1 to TRBJ2-7; 12 positions match TRBD2. The sequence derives from a human donor in a cohort sampled during active COVID-19. The CDR3 DNA is TGCGCCAGCAGACCGACTAGCGGGAGCTACGAGCAGTACTTC. Its protein is CASRPTSGSYEQYF.